Presented here are 2 T cell receptor beta chains from one specimen sequenced in a study of shared clonotypes between healthy human individuals. Generated by immunoSEQ multiplex PCR, the TCRdb table keeps only in-frame clones and is missing some. The sample contains 450,000 to 600,000 clones, approximately 79% of which appear only once. The sequencing input was PBMCs. Every receptor here comes from a middle-aged woman in good health. Some clones in this sample may be carry-over from other donors' samples.

For this clone: The junction departs from germline at one end; a sequencing error may be responsible. This chain connects TRBV5-4 to TRBJ1-4; 10 bases agree with TRBD1. Per germline, CDR1 SGHNT and CDR2 YYREEE (reference sequence). The CDR3 covers 16 residues. The CDR3 loop reads CASSQDLGTGAEKLFF. The CDR3 nucleotides are TGCGCCAGCAGCCAAGATCTTGGGACAGGGGCCGAAAAACTGTTTTTT.

DNA of the CDR3: TGTGCCAGCAGCTCCATCTCTAGCGGTGAGCAGTTCTTC. Amino acids: CASSSISSGEQFF. The chain links TRBV7-9 to TRBJ2-1; TRBD2 agrees at 7 bases. The junction had 6 bases not matched to a gene; V was cut back by 4 bases and J by 9 bases. Germline loops: CDR1 SEHNR, CDR2 FQNEAQ (reference sequence). CDR3 size: 13 residues.